This TCR beta chain emerged from a study of T cell changes during pregnancy in multiple sclerosis. Only in-frame clones appear in the TCRdb table, and some are missing; sequencing was by immunoSEQ multiplex PCR. The sample includes approximately 71,000 clones, roughly 90% of them seen just once. With V trimmed by 6 bases and J by 0 bases, 7 bases remained unmatched. Germline-derived CDR1 and CDR2 are MGHDK and SYGVNS. CDR3 size: 16 residues. This rearrangement joins TRBV25-1 to TRBJ1-3; 8 positions agree with TRBD1. The source material was peripheral blood, sampled in the second trimester of pregnancy. The source is a female donor with multiple sclerosis, enrolled in a pregnancy study. CDR3 protein: CASRETGALSGNTIYF. CDR3 bases: TGTGCCAGCAGGGAGACAGGGGCCCTCTCTGGAAACACCATATATTTT.